This TCR beta chain was profiled in a study of control samples from healthy donors and cancer patients. The CDR3 length is 14 residues. Germline V gene lookup returns CDR1 SGHRS and CDR2 YFSETQ. V dropped 0 bases and J dropped 8 bases, with 14 bases sitting between them. The data were produced by immunoSEQ multiplex PCR, yet TCRdb's version contains in-frame clones alone and is incomplete. The sample holds about 150,000 clones, over 85% seen once. The receptor comes from a young man in good health. Sample: blood. This chain connects TRBV5-1 to TRBJ1-2; weak D call: TRBD1 (6 bases). CDR3: CASSLDGGGLGYTF. The CDR3 DNA is TGCGCCAGCAGCTTGGACGGGGGCGGATTGGGCTACACCTTC.